Included here is one T cell receptor (beta chain) sequence, with context. This sample was included in a study of shared clonotypes between healthy human individuals. Genomic DNA (from each subset) was split evenly across several immunoSEQ plates. Clones were read by immunoSEQ multiplex PCR, and TCRdb kept only the in-frame ones, dropping some. In the table there are roughly 2.4 million clones, around 95% of which are singletons. It was into CD45RA+ naive and CD45RA-negative memory subsets that the CD4+ cells were split. CDR1 and CDR2 from the germline V gene are SGHRS and YFSETQ. V was cut by 4 bases and J by 0 bases, with 13 bases left in between. The length of the CDR3 is 15 residues.

The chain combines TRBV5-1 with TRBJ1-1; D gene unclear. The sequence came from a man between 18 and 29 years old in good health. The specimen sequenced was naive CD4+ T cells sorted from blood. Subset of the sample: CD45RA+ positively selected. CDR3 nucleotides: TGCGCCAGCAGCCCCGGGCGGCTAGTGAACACTGAAGCTTTCTTT. Translation: CASSPGRLVNTEAFF.